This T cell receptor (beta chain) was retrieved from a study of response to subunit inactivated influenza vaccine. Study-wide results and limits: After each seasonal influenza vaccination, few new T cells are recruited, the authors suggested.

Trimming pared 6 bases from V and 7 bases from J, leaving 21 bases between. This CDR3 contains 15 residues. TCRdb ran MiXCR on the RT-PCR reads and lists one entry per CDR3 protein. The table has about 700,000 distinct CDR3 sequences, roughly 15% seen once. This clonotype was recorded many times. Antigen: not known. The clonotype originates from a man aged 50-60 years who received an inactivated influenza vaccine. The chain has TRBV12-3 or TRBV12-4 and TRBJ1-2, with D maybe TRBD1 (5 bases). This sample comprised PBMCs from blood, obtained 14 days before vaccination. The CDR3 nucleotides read TGTGCCAGCAGCCCTGACGGTGGCGTAAGGGGTGGCTACACCTTC. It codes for CASSPDGGVRGGYTF.